The T cell receptor beta chain described here comes from a study of cytomegalovirus exposure and HLA in healthy donors. 60 Vbeta and 13 Jbeta primers were used in PCR. The assay was immunoSEQ multiplex PCR, and TCRdb's table has in-frame clones only and misses some. The data hold about 83,000 clones, with roughly 80% observed a single time. This CDR3 region has 19 residues. V gave up 1 base and J gave up 4 bases; unmatched junction bases: 15. Germline loops: CDR1 SQVTM, CDR2 ANQGSEA. This rearrangement joins TRBV29-1 to TRBJ2-1; 11 bases map to TRBD2. Sequenced sample: PBMCs. The sequence was collected from a woman aged 30 to 39 in good health and CMV-seronegative. The CDR3 DNA follows: TGCAGCGTTGAAGGCTCTACAGGGGGCGTAGCGGGAGGGTACAATGAGCAGTTCTTC. This gives the protein CSVEGSTGGVAGGYNEQFF.